This TCR beta chain was recorded in a study of blood T cell repertoires in COVID-19. Study summary: Sites in the United States, Italy and Spain provided acute and convalescent COVID-19 samples. T cells, B-cell-depleted T cells, or PBMCs provided the cDNA or gDNA that served as material.

Per the study methods: Reference gene primers were amplified, and this amplification served to estimate nucleated cell counts. The repertoire was sequenced with immunoSEQ multiplex PCR; TCRdb's copy has only in-frame clones and lacks some. D and trimming were read from the DNA, whereas the V and J calls and clone size are those reported in that table. There are fewer than 150,000 clones in the sample; roughly four fifths occur only once, and less than 14% lies in the top ten. CDR1 and CDR2 from the germline V gene are LNHDA and SQIVND (reference sequence). This CDR3 contains 18 residues. With 3 bases removed from V and 2 bases from J, the gap between germline ends came to 20 bases.

V and J are TRBV19 and TRBJ1-5; tentatively, D is TRBD1 (5 bases). The source of this sequence is a human donor in a cohort sampled during active COVID-19. Source material: peripheral blood. The CDR3: CASSILAGPLYGNQPQHF. The CDR3 DNA reads as TGTGCCAGTAGTATTTTAGCGGGGCCCCTGTATGGCAATCAGCCCCAGCATTTT.